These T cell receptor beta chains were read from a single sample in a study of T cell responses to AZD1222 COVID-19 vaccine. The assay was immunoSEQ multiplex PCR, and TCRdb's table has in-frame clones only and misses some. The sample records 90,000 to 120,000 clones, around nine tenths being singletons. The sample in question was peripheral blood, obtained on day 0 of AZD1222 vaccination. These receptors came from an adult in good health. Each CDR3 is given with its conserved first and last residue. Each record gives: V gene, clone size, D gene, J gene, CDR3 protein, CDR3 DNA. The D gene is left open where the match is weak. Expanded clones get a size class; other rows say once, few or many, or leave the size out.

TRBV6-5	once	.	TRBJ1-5	CASSPLRNQPQHF	TGTGCCAGCAGTCCATTGCGCAATCAGCCCCAGCATTTT
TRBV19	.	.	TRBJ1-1	CASSIALEDTEAFF	TGTGCCAGTAGTATCGCTCTCGAGGACACTGAAGCTTTCTTT
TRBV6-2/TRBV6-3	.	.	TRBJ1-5	CASSYYSRQSQPQHF	TGTGCCAGCAGTTACTATTCCCGGCAGAGTCAGCCCCAGCATTTT
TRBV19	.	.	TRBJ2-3	CASSIRGGTDTQYF	TGTGCCAGTAGTATCCGAGGAGGCACAGATACGCAGTATTTT
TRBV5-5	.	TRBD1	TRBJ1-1	CASSATGGLNTEAFF	TGTGCCAGCAGCGCAACAGGGGGCTTGAACACTGAAGCTTTCTTT
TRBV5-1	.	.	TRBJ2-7	CASSFGSYYEQYF	TGCGCCAGCAGCTTCGGCTCCTACTACGAGCAGTACTTC
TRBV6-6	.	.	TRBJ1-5	CASTDQGTRNQPQHF	TGTGCCAGCACCGACCAAGGGACGCGCAATCAGCCCCAGCATTTT
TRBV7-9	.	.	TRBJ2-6	CASSFLGANVLTF	TGTGCCAGCAGCTTTCTCGGGGCCAACGTCCTGACTTTC
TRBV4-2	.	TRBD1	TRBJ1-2	CASSQEGQLYGYTF	TGTGCCAGCAGCCAAGAGGGACAGCTCTATGGCTACACCTTC
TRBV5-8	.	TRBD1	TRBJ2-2	CASSWTGGIGELFF	TGTGCCAGCAGCTGGACAGGGGGGATCGGGGAGCTGTTTTTT
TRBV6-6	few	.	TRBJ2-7	CASRDGPSYEQYF	TGTGCCAGCAGGGACGGACCCTCCTACGAGCAGTACTTC
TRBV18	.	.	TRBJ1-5	CASSPLSTGTNPRQPQHF	TGTGCCAGCTCACCACTGAGTACGGGGACAAACCCTAGGCAGCCCCAGCATTTT
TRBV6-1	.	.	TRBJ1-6	CASSEFGGRNSPLHF	TGTGCCAGCAGTGAATTCGGGGGGAGGAATTCACCCCTCCACTTT
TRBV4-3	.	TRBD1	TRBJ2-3	CASSQMGQGADTQYF	TGCGCCAGCAGCCAAATGGGACAGGGGGCCGATACGCAGTATTTT
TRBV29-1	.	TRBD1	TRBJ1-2	CSVSTGVYGYTF	TGCAGCGTTAGTACAGGGGTCTATGGCTACACCTTC
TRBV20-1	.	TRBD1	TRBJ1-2	CSVSTGTGDYGYTF	TGCAGTGTTAGTACTGGGACAGGGGACTATGGCTACACCTTC